This T cell receptor beta chain originates from a study of T cells in Graves' hyperthyroidism and ophthalmopathy. General study results and limits: Most clonotypes expanded in the thyroid (above 0.001) were also present in blood.

PBMCs stemmed from more than 7.5 ml fresh peripheral blood. CDR3 length: 14 amino acids. In germline, CDR1 is SGHRS, CDR2 YFSETQ. The V and J ends lost 4 bases and 0 bases respectively, with 11 bases between them. A few counts support this clonotype. Its antigen is currently unknown. Amplified TCR beta CDR3 regions came from RNA transcripts. HTBI primers were employed in a first-round RT-PCR of the TCR CDR3. MiXCR was run by TCRdb on the multiplex PCR reads, yielding one entry per CDR3 protein. The repertoire holds around 610,000 distinct CDR3 sequences, with roughly 14% as singletons. The clonotype comes from a woman aged 40 to 49 with Graves' ophthalmopathy. The gene calls are TRBV5-1 and TRBJ2-7; D is perhaps TRBD2 (5 bases). The sample comprised blood. In DNA, the CDR3 is TGCGCCAGCAGCACCAGCGGATACTCCTACGAGCAGTACTTC. Translation: CASSTSGYSYEQYF.